This TCR beta chain was identified during a study of control samples from healthy donors and cancer patients. The assay was immunoSEQ multiplex PCR, and TCRdb's table has in-frame clones only and misses some. The data show 150,000 to 200,000 clones, with roughly nine tenths seen just once and 1.5% held by the top ten. With 3 bases removed from V and 0 bases from J, the gap between germline ends came to 9 bases. From germline, CDR1 is SGHTA and CDR2 FQGTGA. The CDR3 has 15 residues. Material: blood. The chain couples TRBV7-3 to TRBJ2-1, with D possibly being TRBD2 (6 bases). The sequence came from a woman in her 30s in good health. The CDR3 DNA reads TGTGCCAGCAGCTTCGGGGGACCCTCCTACAATGAGCAGTTCTTC. This encodes CASSFGGPSYNEQFF.